This T cell receptor (beta chain) was identified during a study of OX40 agonist ivuxolimab in advanced cancers. Overall study results and limits: Antigen specificity of clonally expanded peripheral T cells was not established. Fewer expanded clones were found on average in CD4+ than in CD8+ T cells.

Method: immunoSEQ multiplex PCR; TCRdb's copy keeps in-frame clones and lacks some. The data show more than 60,000 clones, 85% to 90% seen once. J lost 7 bases, V lost 6 bases, and 11 bases had no gene match. The CDR3 totals 14 residues. Per germline, CDR1 MNHNY and CDR2 SVGAGI (reference sequence). About this clone: Its matching antigen is unknown.

The chain recombines TRBV6-6 with TRBJ2-7; 8 bases are a match to TRBD2. The sample was CD4+ or CD8+ T cells sorted from blood, taken in a trial of the OX40 agonist ivuxolimab. The receptor's source is an adult with an advanced solid tumor such as melanoma, head and neck, liver or kidney cancer. CDR3 DNA: TGTGCCAGCAGGCCGCCGGGAGGGCTGGGAGAGCAGTACTTC. Protein product: CASRPPGGLGEQYF.